This record covers a single T cell receptor (beta chain). What this receptor recognizes is not known. No clone much larger than this one lies a single base away; base qualities are absent. A case-control design nested within a healthcare worker cohort in London, UK, was used, with weekly nasopharyngeal swab PCR tests and blood sampling performed. Healthcare workers were recruited during the week of the UK lockdown, between 23 and 31 March 2020, and followed weekly for up to roughly 15 weeks. The data stem from a study of early T cells in non-severe SARS-CoV-2 infection (dated by TCRdb to about 2021). Looking at the study overall: Bulk RNA from unsorted whole blood was used for TCR sequencing, so alpha and beta chains could not be paired. Results and caveats for the whole study, not just this receptor: VDJdb matching was skewed toward anti-spike CD8 responses, so virus-specific expansions were likely underestimated and private and CD4 specificities were missed.

Library preparation was by 5' RACE. The sequencer listed for this sample is NextSeq 500. The TCR library protocol attached unique molecular identifiers to individual cDNA molecules to correct for sequencing error and PCR bias. TCR alpha and beta chains were both sequenced, and the abundances of alpha and beta sequences in each sample were closely correlated with each other. Under the source paper's analysis protocol: Decombinator V4 was used to annotate the V gene, J gene and CDR3 of the TCR sequences. Expanded TCRs were defined as changing significantly between any two time points under a Poisson model with p below 0.0001. Abundances of TCRs were expressed as counts per million after normalisation to the total number of TCRs sequenced in each sample. TRAV1-2 paired with TRAJ12, TRAJ20 or TRAJ33 defined MAIT TCRs, while TRAV10 paired with TRAJ18 defined iNKT TCRs. VDJdb, accessed 1 November 2021, was searched for CMV, EBV and SARS-CoV-2 annotated TCRs, with TCRs annotated for multiple antigens excluded. TCRdb passed the public sequencing reads through fastp at Q25 and MiXCR, retaining productive beta sequences. Rows are combined by CDR3 protein, so each entry shows the most common genes and DNA. TCRdb, rather than the study authors, made the V and J calls. A total of 80,000 or so distinct CDR3 sequences appear in this sample, over 12% of them only once. The ten top clones hold under 4% of the sample.

From a lookup of the germline V gene, CDR1 and CDR2 are KGHDR and SFDVKD. Its CDR3 holds 12 amino acids, cysteine through phenylalanine. The CDR3 DNA has 36 bases and is translated from base 1. V is cut by 9 bases and J by 0 bases, and the space between the germline ends is 7 bases. The material sequenced was whole blood. Rearrangement joined TRBV24-1 to TRBJ1-1; TRBD1 is perhaps the D gene, given 5 matching bases. The clonotype originates from an adult who was a healthcare worker with PCR-confirmed SARS-CoV-2 infection or an uninfected control (not recorded which). The nucleotides read TGTGCCACCCAGGGTCTGAACACTGAAGCTTTCTTT. Translated, it gives CATQGLNTEAFF.